This T cell receptor beta chain originates from a study of shared clonotypes between healthy human individuals. Germline CDR1 is MNHNS and CDR2 is SASEGT. CDR3 size: 11 residues. V lost 7 bases and J lost 4, with 8 bases in between. TCRdb's copy holds only in-frame clones and misses some; the assay was immunoSEQ multiplex PCR. Of 800,000 to 1,200,000 clones listed, around three quarters were seen once; the top ten hold approximately 0.5%. V usage is TRBV6-1 and J usage is TRBJ2-7; TRBD1 is a possible D gene (6 bases). The sequence was collected from a man in his late teens or twenties in good health. Some clones in this sample may be carry-over from other donors' samples. Sample: memory CD4+ T cells from PBMCs. Subset specified: CD45RA-negative fraction. CDR3 sequence (DNA): TGTGCCAGCATAGGGGGTTACGAGCAGTACTTC. The encoded protein is CASIGGYEQYF.